This T cell receptor beta chain is from a study of cytomegalovirus exposure and HLA in healthy donors. Study-wide findings and caveats: A later analysis found TCR association rates differed by HLA locus, highest for DRB1 and lowest for HLA-C. Links to common viral pathogens appeared, in a later analysis, for several of the most significant clusters.

The primer mix had 60 Vbeta and 13 Jbeta primers. Some clones are missing from TCRdb's copy, which holds only in-frame ones; the method was immunoSEQ multiplex PCR. The top ten clones hold 1.8% of a sample with some 150,000 clones, about 79% of them seen once. Of note for this clone: Its matching antigen is unknown.

Germline V gene data show CDR1 as SGHRS and CDR2 as YFSETQ. V dropped 7 bases and J dropped 0 bases, with 19 bases sitting between them. This CDR3 is built from 16 residues. The genes are TRBV5-1 and TRBJ1-1; no definite D call. The specimen sequenced was PBMCs. This receptor was taken from a female donor in good health and CMV-seropositive. The CDR3, as DNA: TGCGCCAGCGGCCTTCCTTCGGACGGGATGAACACTGAAGCTTTCTTT. This sequence encodes CASGLPSDGMNTEAFF. Full variable domain (missing parts from reference TRBV5-1 and TRBJ1-1): KAGVTQTPRYLIKTRGQQVTLSCSPISGHRSVSWYQQTPGQGLQFLFEYFSETQRNKGNFPGRFSGRQFSNSRSEMNVSTLELGDSALYLCASGLPSDGMNTEAFFGQGTRLTVV.